The rows below give T cell receptor beta chains drawn from one sample of a study of identical twins. TCRdb redid the calling of the 5' RACE reads with MiXCR, one entry per CDR3 protein. The data contain around 250,000 distinct CDR3 sequences, 9.5% to 15% of them singletons. Another study also made use of these data, one on yellow fever vaccine responses in identical twins.

The sequencing input was memory (CD45RO+) T cells sorted from blood. These receptors all stem from a young woman in good health. Each CDR3 is given with its conserved first and last residue. Each record gives: CDR3 DNA, CDR3 protein, D gene, V gene, clone size, J gene. D genes are given only for firm matches. Clone size is stated in some rows and not others, as once, few, many or a class when expanded.

DNA: TGTGCCAGCAGCTTAGGGGACAGTAAGGGTCTTGCCAAAAACATTCAGTACTTC
CDR3: CASSLGDSKGLAKNIQYF
D: TRBD1
V: TRBV11-2
size: -
J: TRBJ2-4

DNA: TGCAGTGCTAGAGAAGCGGGGATCACATACAATGAGCAGTTCTTC
CDR3: CSAREAGITYNEQFF
D: TRBD2
V: TRBV20-1
size: -
J: TRBJ2-1

DNA: TGCGCCAGCAGCTTGGGACCGTCCAAGAGCTCCTACGAGCAGTACTTC
CDR3: CASSLGPSKSSYEQYF
D: -
V: TRBV5-1
size: many
J: TRBJ2-7

DNA: TGTGCCAGCAGTTTGGGGGGGACTAGCGGGAGAAGACTCTTC
CDR3: CASSLGGTSGRRLF
D: TRBD2
V: TRBV28
size: few
J: TRBJ2-7

DNA: TGTGCCTGGAGTGTACCTGGGACAGGTGTTGAAAAACTGTTTTTT
CDR3: CAWSVPGTGVEKLFF
D: TRBD1
V: TRBV30
size: few
J: TRBJ1-4

DNA: TGTGCCAGCTCACCACCCCTGACAGGGGGCGGGACAGATACGCAGTATTTT
CDR3: CASSPPLTGGGTDTQYF
D: TRBD1
V: TRBV18
size: many
J: TRBJ2-3

DNA: TGCAGTGCTAGAGATGTCGGGACAGGGGTTTTTTTGGGAGATACGCAGTATTTT
CDR3: CSARDVGTGVFLGDTQYF
D: TRBD1
V: TRBV20-1
size: few
J: TRBJ2-3

DNA: TGTGCCAGCAGCTTGGGCAGGGGAAGCTCCTACGAGCAGTACTTC
CDR3: CASSLGRGSSYEQYF
D: -
V: TRBV11-2
size: many
J: TRBJ2-7

DNA: TGTGCCAGCAGCTCCGGACAAGCGAAGGTTTATGGCTACACCTTC
CDR3: CASSSGQAKVYGYTF
D: -
V: TRBV27
size: few
J: TRBJ1-2

DNA: TGTGCCAGTAGTTTATCGGGACTCCCCTACGAGCAGTACTTC
CDR3: CASSLSGLPYEQYF
D: -
V: TRBV19
size: -
J: TRBJ2-7

DNA: TGTGCCAGCAGCTTAGGGACAGCGGGCAATCAGCCCCAGCATTTT
CDR3: CASSLGTAGNQPQHF
D: -
V: TRBV7-2
size: few
J: TRBJ1-5

DNA: TGTGCCAGCAGCCCCAGAGAATTACATGGCTACACCTTC
CDR3: CASSPRELHGYTF
D: -
V: TRBV14
size: -
J: TRBJ1-2

DNA: TGCGCCAGCAGCTTGGACACTAGCGGATTATACTACAATGAGCAGTTCTTC
CDR3: CASSLDTSGLYYNEQFF
D: TRBD2
V: TRBV5-1
size: medium-sized
J: TRBJ2-1

DNA: TGTGCCAGCAGTTACGGACAGGGTGGGACCGGGGAGCTGTTTTTT
CDR3: CASSYGQGGTGELFF
D: TRBD1
V: TRBV6-5
size: -
J: TRBJ2-2

DNA: TGCGCCAGCAGCCAAGATGAACAGAGGGTCTATGGCTACACCTTC
CDR3: CASSQDEQRVYGYTF
D: -
V: TRBV4-1
size: few
J: TRBJ1-2

DNA: TGTGCCAGCAGATTAGCGGGAGTAGGAGTAGAGACCCAGTACTTC
CDR3: CASRLAGVGVETQYF
D: TRBD2
V: TRBV7-9
size: many
J: TRBJ2-5

DNA: TGTGCCAGCAGCGGCGGACAGGGGATTTACGAGCAGTACTTC
CDR3: CASSGGQGIYEQYF
D: TRBD1
V: TRBV2
size: -
J: TRBJ2-7

DNA: TGCGCCAGCAGCTTGGAGCAGACCACAGATACGCAGTATTTT
CDR3: CASSLEQTTDTQYF
D: -
V: TRBV5-1
size: many
J: TRBJ2-3

DNA: TGCAGCGTTGATTCAGGGGGCACAGATACGCAGTATTTT
CDR3: CSVDSGGTDTQYF
D: -
V: TRBV29-1
size: many
J: TRBJ2-3

DNA: TGCAGTGCTTTCCTCACCGGGGAGCTGTTTTTT
CDR3: CSAFLTGELFF
D: -
V: TRBV20-1
size: -
J: TRBJ2-2

DNA: TGTGCCAGCAGCCGCCGGAGCGCCCGGGATTTCGATGAGCAGTTCTTC
CDR3: CASSRRSARDFDEQFF
D: -
V: TRBV4-2
size: few
J: TRBJ2-1

DNA: TGTGCCAGCAGTTTCTCGGGACAGGGTCATTCACCCCTCCACTTT
CDR3: CASSFSGQGHSPLHF
D: TRBD1
V: TRBV12-3/TRBV12-4
size: many
J: TRBJ1-6

DNA: TGTGCCAGCAGTGAAAGCCAGTGGAACGAGCAGTACTTC
CDR3: CASSESQWNEQYF
D: -
V: TRBV2
size: few
J: TRBJ2-7

DNA: TGTGCCAGCAGCGTAGTTCAGGGCACCGGGGAGCTGTTTTTT
CDR3: CASSVVQGTGELFF
D: -
V: TRBV9
size: few
J: TRBJ2-2

DNA: TGTGCCAGCGAAAATGATGCGGGAGGTGGCTCCTACGAGCAGTACTTC
CDR3: CASENDAGGGSYEQYF
D: TRBD2
V: TRBV6-2/TRBV6-3
size: many
J: TRBJ2-7

DNA: TGCGCCAGCAGCCATCCGCAGTTGGGCGGGGGGGTGAACACCGGGGAGCTGTTTTTT
CDR3: CASSHPQLGGGVNTGELFF
D: TRBD2
V: TRBV4-1
size: -
J: TRBJ2-2

DNA: TGCGCCAGCAGCTTGTCGGACCTTGATACGCAGTATTTT
CDR3: CASSLSDLDTQYF
D: -
V: TRBV5-1
size: -
J: TRBJ2-3

DNA: TGTGCCAGCAGTCTAGCGGGACACGGTAACAATGAGCAGTTCTTC
CDR3: CASSLAGHGNNEQFF
D: TRBD2
V: TRBV28
size: few
J: TRBJ2-1

DNA: TGTGCCAGCAGCTTAGTAGGGGTAAACGGGGCCCAGTACTTC
CDR3: CASSLVGVNGAQYF
D: -
V: TRBV7-2
size: few
J: TRBJ2-5

DNA: TGTGCCAGCTCAAGGCTTCGGGATGCAGATACGCAGTATTTT
CDR3: CASSRLRDADTQYF
D: -
V: TRBV2
size: -
J: TRBJ2-3

DNA: TGTGCCACCAGTGTTACAGCGGATTCACCCCTCCACTTT
CDR3: CATSVTADSPLHF
D: -
V: TRBV24-1
size: -
J: TRBJ1-6

DNA: TGTGCCAGCAGCGGAAGGGGGGAGCTCTACAATGAGCAGTTCTTC
CDR3: CASSGRGELYNEQFF
D: -
V: TRBV6-1
size: few
J: TRBJ2-1

DNA: TGTGCCAGCAGCCAAGACTGGCAGAACTATGGCTACACCTTC
CDR3: CASSQDWQNYGYTF
D: -
V: TRBV3-1
size: -
J: TRBJ1-2

DNA: TGTGCCAGCAGTTTAACTAGGGTCGATGAGCAGTTCTTC
CDR3: CASSLTRVDEQFF
D: -
V: TRBV12-3/TRBV12-4
size: many
J: TRBJ2-1

DNA: TGCGCCAGCAGCTGGACTAGCGGGATTGGGAATGAGCAGTTCTTC
CDR3: CASSWTSGIGNEQFF
D: TRBD2
V: TRBV5-1
size: -
J: TRBJ2-1

DNA: TGTGCCACCAGTGACCTTCTGGAGGGGGAAGAGACCCAGTACTTC
CDR3: CATSDLLEGEETQYF
D: -
V: TRBV24-1
size: many
J: TRBJ2-5

DNA: TGTGCCAGCCTCAAGGAAGAGACCCAGTACTTC
CDR3: CASLKEETQYF
D: -
V: TRBV12-3/TRBV12-4
size: -
J: TRBJ2-5

DNA: TGTGCCAGCAGCCTGGGGTATACTGGCACAGATACGCAGTATTTT
CDR3: CASSLGYTGTDTQYF
D: -
V: TRBV25-1
size: few
J: TRBJ2-3

DNA: TGTGCCAGCAGCTTACCGAAAAACAATGAGCAGTTCTTC
CDR3: CASSLPKNNEQFF
D: -
V: TRBV5-6
size: -
J: TRBJ2-1

DNA: TGTGCCACCGACAGGGGGGATGAAAAACTGTTTTTT
CDR3: CATDRGDEKLFF
D: TRBD1
V: TRBV7-9
size: -
J: TRBJ1-4

DNA: TGCGCCAGCAGCTTAGGGCTTGGCGGGATCTACGAGCAGTACTTC
CDR3: CASSLGLGGIYEQYF
D: -
V: TRBV5-1
size: -
J: TRBJ2-7

DNA: TGCAGCGGGGGACAGCCGAATCAGCCCCAGCATTTT
CDR3: CSGGQPNQPQHF
D: TRBD1
V: TRBV29-1
size: many
J: TRBJ1-5

DNA: TGTGCCAGCAGCTCGAAATACGAGCAGTACTTC
CDR3: CASSSKYEQYF
D: -
V: TRBV7-2
size: many
J: TRBJ2-7

DNA: TGTGCCACCAGTGATTCCGGGACAGGGATACGGCCCCAGCATTTT
CDR3: CATSDSGTGIRPQHF
D: TRBD1
V: TRBV24-1
size: many
J: TRBJ1-5

DNA: TGTGCCAGCTCACTCTTACCCGTGGACACGGAGAACACTGAAGCTTTCTTT
CDR3: CASSLLPVDTENTEAFF
D: -
V: TRBV18
size: few
J: TRBJ1-1

DNA: TGCGCCAGCAGCTTGGGAGACAGGGGCCTGGAGACCCAGTACTTC
CDR3: CASSLGDRGLETQYF
D: TRBD1
V: TRBV5-1
size: few
J: TRBJ2-5

DNA: TGCGCCAGCAGCAAGGTGACAGGAGCCTACGAGCAGTACTTC
CDR3: CASSKVTGAYEQYF
D: -
V: TRBV5-1
size: few
J: TRBJ2-7

DNA: TGTGCCAGCAGCCAAGCACAGGGAGATGGGGATACGCAGTATTTT
CDR3: CASSQAQGDGDTQYF
D: -
V: TRBV3-1
size: many
J: TRBJ2-3

DNA: TGTGCCAGCCAAGTTAGGGACGAACAGTACTTC
CDR3: CASQVRDEQYF
D: -
V: TRBV12-3/TRBV12-4
size: few
J: TRBJ2-5

DNA: TGCGCCAGCAGCCTCCGGGACAGGGAATCGAATGAGCAGTTCTTC
CDR3: CASSLRDRESNEQFF
D: TRBD1
V: TRBV4-1
size: -
J: TRBJ2-1

DNA: TGCAGCGTTGAACCCGACCACACAGATACGCAGTATTTT
CDR3: CSVEPDHTDTQYF
D: -
V: TRBV29-1
size: few
J: TRBJ2-3

DNA: TGTGCCAGCAGTGCCCCCTTGTTGTCGCATCAAGAGACCCAGTACTTC
CDR3: CASSAPLLSHQETQYF
D: -
V: TRBV28
size: many
J: TRBJ2-5